A selection of T cell receptor beta chains follows, all from one sample in a study of cytomegalovirus exposure and HLA in healthy donors. Libraries were prepared by immunoSEQ multiplex PCR; TCRdb keeps only in-frame clonotypes and omits some of them. In the table there are about 180,000 clones, about 84% of which are singletons. The sequenced sample consisted of PBMCs. Every receptor here comes from a man younger than 30 in good health and CMV-seronegative. Both conserved end residues are part of each CDR3. The order of the fields is J gene, V gene, D gene, clone size, CDR3 protein, CDR3 DNA. The D gene is left open where the match is weak. A clone size is listed for some rows: how often the clone was seen (once, few, many), or a class if it is expanded.

>TRBJ2-5|TRBV2|.|.
CASSLRTLPPETQYF
TGTGCCAGCAGTTTAAGGACTCTCCCCCCGGAGACCCAGTACTTC
>TRBJ1-2|TRBV6-5|.|.
CASSYSNRRGGGYTF
TGTGCCAGCAGTTACTCAAACAGGCGGGGAGGTGGCTACACCTTC
>TRBJ2-1|TRBV7-9|.|.
CASSLTGVDEQFF
TGTGCCAGCAGCTTAACGGGGGTCGATGAGCAGTTCTTC
>TRBJ2-2|TRBV4-2|TRBD1|.
CASSEGQGGTGELFF
TGTGCCAGCAGCGAAGGACAGGGAGGCACCGGGGAGCTGTTTTTT
>TRBJ2-7|TRBV15|.|.
CATSPGRGGDEQYF
TGTGCCACCAGCCCCGGGCGCGGAGGCGACGAGCAGTACTTC
>TRBJ1-2|TRBV28|TRBD1|once
CASSPDRIYGYTF
TGTGCCAGCAGTCCGGACAGGATCTATGGCTACACCTTC
>TRBJ2-7|TRBV11-2|TRBD2|.
CASSPGLAGVQYF
TGTGCCAGCAGCCCAGGACTAGCGGGAGTACAATACTTC
>TRBJ2-2|TRBV6-4|TRBD2|.
CASSQLAGGTGELFF
TGTGCCAGCAGTCAACTAGCGGGGGGCACCGGGGAGCTGTTTTTT
>TRBJ1-4|TRBV7-9|TRBD1|once
CASSLTGGNEKLFF
TGTGCCAGCAGCCTTACAGGGGGAAATGAAAAACTGTTTTTT
>TRBJ1-2|TRBV2|TRBD1|.
CASSMTGSYGYTF
TGTGCCAGCAGTATGACAGGGTCCTATGGCTACACCTTC
>TRBJ2-2|TRBV4-1|.|.
CASSRRDKTTGELFF
TGCGCCAGCAGCCGCCGGGACAAGACTACCGGGGAGCTGTTTTTT
>TRBJ2-7|TRBV11-3|TRBD1|.
CASSPQGAGSYEQYF
TGTGCCAGCAGCCCGCAGGGGGCTGGATCCTACGAGCAGTACTTC
>TRBJ1-5|TRBV28|TRBD1|once
CASSLTGELRQPQHF
TGTGCCAGCAGTCTCACAGGGGAATTACGGCAGCCCCAGCATTTT
>TRBJ2-3|TRBV5-1|.|.
CASSHGTSGRIGTDTQYF
TGCGCCAGCAGCCATGGGACTTCGGGGCGGATAGGCACAGATACGCAGTATTTT
>TRBJ2-1|TRBV27|.|.
CASSQGGLYNEQFF
TGTGCCAGCAGCCAGGGGGGCCTCTACAATGAGCAGTTCTTC
>TRBJ1-2|TRBV28|.|.
CASSVGASNYGYTF
TGTGCCAGCAGCGTAGGGGCCTCTAACTATGGCTACACCTTC
>TRBJ2-1|TRBV29-1|.|.
CSVGGVGEQFF
TGCAGCGTTGGCGGCGTGGGTGAGCAGTTCTTC
>TRBJ2-1|TRBV7-3|.|.
CASGIAWGDEQFF
TGTGCCAGCGGGATAGCATGGGGCGATGAGCAGTTCTTC
>TRBJ1-2|TRBV6-5|.|.
CASRDGSQVYGYTF
TGTGCCAGCAGAGATGGGTCCCAGGTTTATGGCTACACCTTC
>TRBJ2-2|TRBV5-1|TRBD1|.
CASSLALQGFDTGELFF
TGCGCCAGCAGCTTGGCCTTACAGGGGTTTGACACCGGGGAGCTGTTTTTT
>TRBJ1-6|TRBV19|TRBD1|.
CASSLPGQGFKALHF
TGTGCCAGTAGTTTGCCGGGACAGGGGTTTAAGGCCCTCCACTTT
>TRBJ2-3|TRBV28|TRBD2|.
CASSLPSGMADTQYF
TGTGCCAGCAGTTTGCCTAGCGGGATGGCAGATACGCAGTATTTT
>TRBJ2-3|TRBV5-4|.|.
CASSQKSTDTQYF
TGTGCCAGCAGCCAAAAAAGCACAGATACGCAGTATTTT